A single sample gave rise to the 15 T cell receptor beta chains below, sequenced in a study of blood T cells in healthy people across ages. A second PCR, run for about 7 to 11 cycles, used a sample-barcoded 5' primer plus a J-beta primer mix. TCRdb re-analysed the 5' RACE reads in MiXCR, keeping a single row per CDR3 protein. The sample lists approximately 800,000 distinct CDR3 sequences; approximately 25% were seen once. These same data were also listed under a study on T cells of mothers and their children.

Sample: blood. These receptors were collected from a boy younger than 18 in good health.

V and J are TRBV29-1 and TRBJ2-5; D possibly uses TRBD1 or TRBD2 (6 bases each). The J call may be wrong; the DNA end is better matched by TRBJ2-7. This CDR3 has 12 residues. Germline V lookup: CDR1 SQVTM, CDR2 ANQGSEA. The CDR3, as DNA: TGCAGCGTTGGAGGGGGAGGTAGCGAGCAGTACTTC. Its translation: CSVGGGGSEQYF.

The rearrangement uses TRBV7-9 and TRBJ2-4; D may be TRBD2 (6 bases). The CDR3 extends over 15 amino acids. Trimming took 7 bases from V and 4 from J, leaving 17 bases between them. CDR1 is SEHNR, CDR2 FQNEAQ, per germline (reference sequence). In nucleotides, the CDR3 is TGTGCCAGCACCAGGGACTCTTTATCTAAAAACATTCAGTACTTC. The encoded protein is CASTRDSLSKNIQYF.

The chain recombines TRBV28 with TRBJ1-1; possible D gene TRBD1, 5 bases. Germline CDR1 reads MDHEN; CDR2 reads SYDVKM. The length of the CDR3 is 16 residues. The germline V and J ends were trimmed by 3 bases and 3 bases, with 17 bases remaining between them. The DNA for the CDR3 is TGTGCCAGCAGTTTTCTGACTTGGGGGTCGGACACTGAAGCTTTCTTT. Translating gives CASSFLTWGSDTEAFF.

J is TRBJ1-2 and V is TRBV29-1; a weak D match, TRBD1 (5 bases). Germline lookup yields CDR1 SQVTM and CDR2 ANQGSEA. Between the trimmed V and J ends, which lost 0 bases and 0 bases, there was a span of 11 bases. This CDR3 has 15 residues. DNA of the CDR3: TGCAGCGTTGAAGATGGTGGGGGGTCTAACTATGGCTACACCTTC. It yields the protein CSVEDGGGSNYGYTF. Combining the CDR3 with reference TRBV29-1 and TRBJ1-2 gives the whole variable domain SAVISQKPSRDICQRGTSLTIQCQVDSQVTMMFWYRQQPGQSLTLIATANQGSEATYESGFVIDKFPISRPNLTFSTLTVSNMSPEDSSIYLCSVEDGGGSNYGYTFGSGTRLTVV.

The sample holds a few counts of this clonotype. This chain links TRBV27 with TRBJ2-3; 10 positions agree with TRBD2. CDR3 length equals 16 residues. Germline lookup yields CDR1 MNHEY and CDR2 SMNVEV (reference sequence). V lost 4 bases and J lost 0; bases outside the gene matches: 4. CDR3 residues: CASSYSGGLSTDTQYF. In DNA form, the CDR3 reads TGTGCCAGCAGTTATAGCGGGGGGCTCAGCACAGATACGCAGTATTTT.

The genes are TRBV12-3 or TRBV12-4 and TRBJ2-5, with D unresolved. The closer fit of TRBJ2-7 to the DNA end suggests the J call may be wrong. The CDR3 extends over 14 amino acids. Here the CDR3 reads CASRPSHSSLEQYF. The CDR3 nucleotides are TGTGCCAGCCGACCCAGCCACAGCTCCCTCGAGCAGTACTTC.

In its sample, this clonotype was seen a few times. The V and J genes are TRBV4-1 and TRBJ2-5; 8 bases match TRBD2. Germline V CDR1 and CDR2: MGHRA, YSYEKL. J gave up 1 base and V 6 bases, and 7 bases lay outside the gene matches. This CDR3 is 15 amino acids long. CDR3: CASRSLAGSQETQYF. As DNA, the CDR3 is TGCGCCAGCAGGAGTCTAGCGGGTTCCCAAGAGACCCAGTACTTC.

A few counts support this clonotype. J is TRBJ2-7 and V is TRBV12-3 or TRBV12-4; D assignment may be TRBD1 or TRBD2 (5 bases each). The CDR3 consists of 14 residues. V lost 5 bases to trimming and J lost 4 bases, with 15 bases between them. CDR3 sequence reads: CASSPPRDGYEQYF. In DNA form, the CDR3 reads TGTGCCAGCAGTCCGCCTCGGGACGGGTACGAGCAGTACTTC.

The chain uses TRBV3-1 and TRBJ2-4; D may be TRBD2 (6 bases). From germline, CDR1 is LGHDT and CDR2 YNNKEL (reference sequence). Trimming pared 4 bases from V and 0 bases from J, leaving 13 bases between. The CDR3 runs 16 residues. The CDR3 reads CASSPGLTLAKNIQYF. CDR3 sequence (DNA): TGTGCCAGCAGCCCGGGACTGACGCTAGCCAAAAACATTCAGTACTTC.

The J gene is TRBJ2-2, the V gene TRBV20-1; 9 bases line up with TRBD1. The CDR3 consists of 15 residues. The germline V gene encodes CDR1 DFQATT and CDR2 SNEGSKA (reference sequence). J gave up 6 bases and V 6 bases, and 11 bases lay outside the gene matches. The CDR3 here is CSAKLPGQGSGELFF. CDR3 nucleotide sequence: TGCAGTGCCAAACTTCCGGGACAGGGATCCGGGGAGCTGTTTTTT.

This clonotype occurred a few times. The J gene is TRBJ2-1, the V gene TRBV5-1; 11 bases map to TRBD2. The CDR3 consists of 15 residues. The germline V gene has CDR1 SGHRS and CDR2 YFSETQ. J lost 4 bases, V lost 4 bases, and 4 bases had no gene match. CDR3 protein: CASSGSGGGYNEQFF. CDR3 nucleotides: TGCGCCAGCAGCGGTAGCGGGGGGGGTTACAATGAGCAGTTCTTC.

This clonotype was picked up a small number of times. This rearrangement joins TRBV7-8 to TRBJ2-5; a weak D match, TRBD2 (6 bases). The DNA matches TRBJ2-7 better at its end, which makes the J call doubtful. CDR1 SGHVS and CDR2 FQNEAQ come from the germline V gene. The CDR3 runs 13 residues. The CDR3 region is CASSFRENYEQYF. The CDR3 DNA sequence: TGTGCCAGCAGCTTCCGGGAGAACTACGAGCAGTACTTC.

For the CDR3, the DNA is TGTGCCAGCAGCCCTTACAGGGAGAGCTCCTACAATGAGCAGTTCTTC. This translates into CASSPYRESSYNEQFF. V usage is TRBV14 and J usage is TRBJ2-1; tentative D call: TRBD1 (6 bases). V was clipped by 4 bases and J by 0 bases, with 13 bases between them. Germline CDR1 reads SGHDN; CDR2 reads FVKESK. The CDR3 runs 16 residues.

The rearrangement links TRBV7-2 to TRBJ2-5; no clear D. The V end was cut by 3 bases, the J end by 11 bases, with 16 bases between. Per the germline V gene, CDR1 is SGHTA and CDR2 is FQGNSA. This CDR3 has 13 residues. The chain's CDR3 is CASSFTSTYKQYF. The CDR3 DNA sequence: TGTGCCAGCAGCTTTACCTCGACCTACAAGCAGTACTTC.

V usage is TRBV29-1 and J usage is TRBJ2-7; 8 bases are shared with TRBD2. The better agreement between TRBJ2-1 and the DNA end casts doubt on the J call. This CDR3 comprises 15 residues. The germline gives CDR1 SQVTM, CDR2 ANQGSEA. This CDR3 is CSVEALAGQNNEQFF. The CDR3 DNA is TGCAGCGTTGAAGCGCTAGCGGGCCAAAACAATGAGCAGTTCTTC.